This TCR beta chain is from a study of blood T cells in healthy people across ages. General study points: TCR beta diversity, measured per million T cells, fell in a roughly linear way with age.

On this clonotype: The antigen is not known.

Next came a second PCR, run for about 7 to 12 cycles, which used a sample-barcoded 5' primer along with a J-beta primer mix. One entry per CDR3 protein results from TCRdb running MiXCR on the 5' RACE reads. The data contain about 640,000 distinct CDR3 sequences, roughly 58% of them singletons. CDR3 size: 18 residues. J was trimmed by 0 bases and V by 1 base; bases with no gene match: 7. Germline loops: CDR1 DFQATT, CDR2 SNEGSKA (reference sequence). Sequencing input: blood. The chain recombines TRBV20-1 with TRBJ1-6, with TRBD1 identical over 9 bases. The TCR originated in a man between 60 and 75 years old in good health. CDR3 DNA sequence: TGCAGTGCTAGAGGAGGACAGGGGACAACCTCCTATAATTCACCCCTCCACTTT. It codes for CSARGGQGTTSYNSPLHF.